This T cell receptor (beta chain) was captured in a study of response to subunit inactivated influenza vaccine. Study-wide results and caveats: That few new T cells are recruited by each seasonal influenza vaccination was the authors' suggestion.

Note on this clonotype: The antigen remains undetermined.

TCRdb re-called the RT-PCR reads with MiXCR, one entry per CDR3 protein. The table shows 430,000 or so distinct CDR3 sequences, with 9.5% to 13% occurring only once. Germline CDR1 and CDR2: MGHRA and YSYEKL. V lost 4 bases and J lost 0; bases outside the gene matches: 11. The length of the CDR3 is 19 residues. The clonotype comes from a man aged 50-60 years who received an inactivated influenza vaccine. Sequences were derived from PBMCs from blood, sampled roughly 45 days after vaccination. V and J are TRBV4-1 and TRBJ2-1; TRBD2 matches 11 bases. The CDR3 protein is CASSRWGLAGGSSYNEQFF. The CDR3 nucleotides read TGCGCCAGCAGCCGTTGGGGGCTAGCGGGGGGAAGCTCCTACAATGAGCAGTTCTTC.